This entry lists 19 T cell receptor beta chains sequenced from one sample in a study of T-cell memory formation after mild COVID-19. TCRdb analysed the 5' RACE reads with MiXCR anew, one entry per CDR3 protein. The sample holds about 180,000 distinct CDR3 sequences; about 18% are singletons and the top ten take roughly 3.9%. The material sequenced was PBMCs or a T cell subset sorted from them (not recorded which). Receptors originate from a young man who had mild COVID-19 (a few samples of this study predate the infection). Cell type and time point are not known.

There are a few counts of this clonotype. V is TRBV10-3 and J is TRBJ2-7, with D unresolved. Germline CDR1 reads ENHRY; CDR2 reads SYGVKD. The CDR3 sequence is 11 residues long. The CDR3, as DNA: TGTGCGTGCGCAGCGCTCCACGAGCAGTACTTC. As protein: CACAALHEQYF.

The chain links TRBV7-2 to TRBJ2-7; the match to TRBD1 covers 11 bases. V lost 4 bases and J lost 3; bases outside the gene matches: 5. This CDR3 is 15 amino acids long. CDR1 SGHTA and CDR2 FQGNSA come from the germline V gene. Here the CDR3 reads CASSSAGQGGYEQYF. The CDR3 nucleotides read TGTGCCAGCAGCTCAGCGGGACAGGGGGGCTACGAGCAGTACTTC.

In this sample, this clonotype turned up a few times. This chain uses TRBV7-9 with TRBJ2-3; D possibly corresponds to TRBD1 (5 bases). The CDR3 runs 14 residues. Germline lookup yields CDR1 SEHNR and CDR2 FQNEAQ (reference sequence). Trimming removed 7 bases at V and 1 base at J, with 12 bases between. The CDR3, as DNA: TGTGCCAGCACCTCAGGGTTAGGCACAGATACGCAGTATTTT. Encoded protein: CASTSGLGTDTQYF.

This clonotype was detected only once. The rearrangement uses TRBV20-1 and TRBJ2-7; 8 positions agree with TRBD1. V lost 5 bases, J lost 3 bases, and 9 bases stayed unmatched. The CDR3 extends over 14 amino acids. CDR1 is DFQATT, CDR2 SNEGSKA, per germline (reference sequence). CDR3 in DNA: TGCAGTGCTCAACGGACAGGGAGGATCTACGAGCAGTACTTC. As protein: CSAQRTGRIYEQYF.

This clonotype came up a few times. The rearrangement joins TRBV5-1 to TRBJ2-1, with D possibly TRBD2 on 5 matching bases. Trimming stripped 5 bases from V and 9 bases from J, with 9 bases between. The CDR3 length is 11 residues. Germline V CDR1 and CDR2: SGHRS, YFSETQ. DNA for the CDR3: TGCGCCAGCAGGAGCGGCGCTGAGCAGTTCTTC. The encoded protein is CASRSGAEQFF.

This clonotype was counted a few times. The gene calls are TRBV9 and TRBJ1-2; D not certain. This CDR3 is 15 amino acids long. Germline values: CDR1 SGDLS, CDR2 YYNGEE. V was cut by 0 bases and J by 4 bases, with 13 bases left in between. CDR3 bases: TGTGCCAGCAGCGTAGCTATGGAGGAGGTCTATGGCTACACCTTC. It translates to CASSVAMEEVYGYTF. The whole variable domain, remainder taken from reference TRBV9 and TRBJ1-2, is DSGVTQTPKHLITATGQRVTLRCSPRSGDLSVYWYQQSLDQGLQFLIQYYNGEERAKGNILERFSAQQFPDLHSELNLSSLELGDSALYFCASSVAMEEVYGYTFGSGTRLTVV.

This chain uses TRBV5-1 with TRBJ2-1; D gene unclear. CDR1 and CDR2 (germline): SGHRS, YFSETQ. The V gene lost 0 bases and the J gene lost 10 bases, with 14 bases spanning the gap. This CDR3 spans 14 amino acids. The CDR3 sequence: CASSLEGSSREQFF. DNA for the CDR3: TGCGCCAGCAGCTTGGAGGGCAGCTCTAGGGAGCAGTTCTTC.

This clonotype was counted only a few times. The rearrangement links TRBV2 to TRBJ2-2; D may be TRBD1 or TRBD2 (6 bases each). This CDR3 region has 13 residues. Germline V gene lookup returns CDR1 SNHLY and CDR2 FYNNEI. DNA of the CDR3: TGTGCTTCGGGGGCCACGAACACCGGGGAGCTGTTTTTT. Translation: CASGATNTGELFF.

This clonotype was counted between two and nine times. CDR3 DNA: TGTGCCAGCAGCTTGAACAGGGATAATGAAAAACTGTTTTTT. Residues: CASSLNRDNEKLFF. The chain employs TRBV7-9 and TRBJ1-4, with D possibly TRBD1 on 6 matching bases. CDR3 length: 14 amino acids. V dropped 3 bases and J dropped 4 bases, with 9 bases sitting between them. CDR1 SEHNR and CDR2 FQNEAQ come from the germline V gene (reference sequence). The full variable domain, its missing parts supplied by reference TRBV7-9 and TRBJ1-4, is DTGVSQNPRHKITKRGQNVTFRCDPISEHNRLYWYRQTLGQGPEFLTYFQNEAQLEKSRLLSDRFSAERPKGSFSTLEIQRTEQGDSAMYLCASSLNRDNEKLFFGSGTQLSVL.

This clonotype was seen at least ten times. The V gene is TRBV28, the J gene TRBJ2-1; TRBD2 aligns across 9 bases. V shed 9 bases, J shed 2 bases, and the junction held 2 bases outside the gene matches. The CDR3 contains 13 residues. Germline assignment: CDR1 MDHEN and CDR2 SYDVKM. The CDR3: CASSSGAYNEQFF. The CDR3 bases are TGTGCCAGTTCTAGCGGGGCCTACAATGAGCAGTTCTTC.

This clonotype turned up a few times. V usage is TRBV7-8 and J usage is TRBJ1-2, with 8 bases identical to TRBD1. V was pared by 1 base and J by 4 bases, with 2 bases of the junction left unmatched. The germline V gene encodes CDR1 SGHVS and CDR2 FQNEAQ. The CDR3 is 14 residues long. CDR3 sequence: CASSLDQGAYGYTF. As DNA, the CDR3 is TGTGCCAGCAGCTTAGATCAGGGGGCCTATGGCTACACCTTC.

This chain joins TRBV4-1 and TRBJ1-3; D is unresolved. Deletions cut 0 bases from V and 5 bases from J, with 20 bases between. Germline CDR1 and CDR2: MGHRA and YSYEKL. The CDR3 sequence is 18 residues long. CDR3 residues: CASSQEFGFARERNTIYF. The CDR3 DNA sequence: TGCGCCAGCAGCCAAGAGTTTGGCTTTGCGAGGGAGAGAAACACCATATATTTT.

The CDR3 sequence: CSVGDQETETQYF. The CDR3 DNA is TGCAGCGTGGGGGACCAGGAGACGGAGACCCAGTACTTC. The chain links TRBV29-1 to TRBJ2-5; D is tentatively TRBD1 or TRBD2 (5 bases each). Trimming pared 6 bases from V and 5 bases from J, leaving 16 bases between. CDR1 and CDR2 (germline): SQVTM, ANQGSEA. This CDR3 comprises 13 residues.

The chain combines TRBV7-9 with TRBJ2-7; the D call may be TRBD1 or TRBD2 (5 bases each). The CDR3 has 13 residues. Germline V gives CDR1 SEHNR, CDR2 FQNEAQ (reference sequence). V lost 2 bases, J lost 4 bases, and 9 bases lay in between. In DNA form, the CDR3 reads TGTGCCAGCAGCTTATTGAGGGGTTACGAGCAGTACTTC. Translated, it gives CASSLLRGYEQYF.

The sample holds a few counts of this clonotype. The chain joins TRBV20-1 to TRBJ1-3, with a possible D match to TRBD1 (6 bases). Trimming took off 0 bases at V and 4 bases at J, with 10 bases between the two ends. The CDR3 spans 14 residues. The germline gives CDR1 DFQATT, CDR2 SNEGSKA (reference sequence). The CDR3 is CSARESGAGNTIYF. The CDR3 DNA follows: TGCAGTGCTAGAGAATCGGGGGCAGGAAACACCATATATTTT.

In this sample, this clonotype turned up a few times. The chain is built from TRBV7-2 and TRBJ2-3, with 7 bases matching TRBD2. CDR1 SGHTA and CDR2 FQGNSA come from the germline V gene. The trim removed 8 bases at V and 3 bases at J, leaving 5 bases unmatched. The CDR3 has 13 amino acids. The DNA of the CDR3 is TGTGCCAGCCTCGCGGGGGATACAGATACGCAGTATTTT. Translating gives CASLAGDTDTQYF.

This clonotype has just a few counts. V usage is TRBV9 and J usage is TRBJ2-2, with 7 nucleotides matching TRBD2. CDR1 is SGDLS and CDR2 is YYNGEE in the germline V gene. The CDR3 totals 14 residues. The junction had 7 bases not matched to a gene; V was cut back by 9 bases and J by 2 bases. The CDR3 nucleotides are TGTGCCACCAGAGCGGGGACCAACACCGGGGAGCTGTTTTTT. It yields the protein CATRAGTNTGELFF.

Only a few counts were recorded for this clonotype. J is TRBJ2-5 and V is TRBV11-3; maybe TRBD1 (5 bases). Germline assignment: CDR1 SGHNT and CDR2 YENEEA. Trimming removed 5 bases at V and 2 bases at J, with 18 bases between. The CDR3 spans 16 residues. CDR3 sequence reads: CASSEERAGIQETQYF. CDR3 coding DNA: TGTGCCAGCAGCGAGGAAAGGGCAGGGATACAAGAGACCCAGTACTTC.

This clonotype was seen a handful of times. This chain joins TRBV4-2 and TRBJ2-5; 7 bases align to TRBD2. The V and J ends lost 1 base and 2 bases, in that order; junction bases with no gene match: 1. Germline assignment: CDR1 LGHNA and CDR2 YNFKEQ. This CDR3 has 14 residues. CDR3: CASSQGLAQETQYF. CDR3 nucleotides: TGTGCCAGCAGCCAAGGACTAGCTCAAGAGACCCAGTACTTC.